This T cell receptor (beta chain) was found in a study of identical twins. From germline, CDR1 is DFQATT and CDR2 SNEGSKA (reference sequence). V shed 2 bases and J 0 bases; nucleotides not matched to a gene: 4. The CDR3 covers 16 residues. TCRdb re-called the 5' RACE reads through MiXCR, storing one row per CDR3 protein. The data contain roughly 750,000 distinct CDR3 sequences, approximately 21% of them singletons. This clonotype has only a few counts. The same sample was also used in a study of T cells expressing NK-cell markers.

Sequenced sample: PBMCs. V usage is TRBV20-1 and J usage is TRBJ2-5; the match to TRBD2 covers 12 bases. This TCR was recovered from a young woman in good health. CDR3 nucleotides: TGCAGTGCTAGACGACTAGCGGGGGACTACCAAGAGACCCAGTACTTC. This translates into CSARRLAGDYQETQYF.